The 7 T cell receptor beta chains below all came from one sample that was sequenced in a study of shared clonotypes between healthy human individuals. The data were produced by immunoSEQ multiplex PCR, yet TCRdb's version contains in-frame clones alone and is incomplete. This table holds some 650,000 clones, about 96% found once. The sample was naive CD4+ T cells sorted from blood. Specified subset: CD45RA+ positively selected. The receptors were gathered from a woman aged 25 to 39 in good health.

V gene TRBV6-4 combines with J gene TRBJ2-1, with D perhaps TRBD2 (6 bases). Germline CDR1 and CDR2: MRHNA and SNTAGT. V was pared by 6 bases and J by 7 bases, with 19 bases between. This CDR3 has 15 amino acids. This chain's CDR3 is CASSALEAGLNEQFF. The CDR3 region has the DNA TGTGCCAGCAGCGCCTTAGAAGCGGGCTTGAATGAGCAGTTCTTC.

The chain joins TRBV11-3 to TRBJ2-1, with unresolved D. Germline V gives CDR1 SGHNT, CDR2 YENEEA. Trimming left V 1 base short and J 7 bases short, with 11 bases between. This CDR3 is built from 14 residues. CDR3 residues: CASSLVRESNEQFF. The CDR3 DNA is TGTGCCAGCAGCTTAGTAAGGGAATCGAATGAGCAGTTCTTC.

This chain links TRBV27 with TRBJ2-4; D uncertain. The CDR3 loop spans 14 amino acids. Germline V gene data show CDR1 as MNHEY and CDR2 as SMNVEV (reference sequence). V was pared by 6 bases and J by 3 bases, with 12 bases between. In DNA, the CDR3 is TGTGCCAGCAGCCGACGTGAAGGCAAAAACATTCAGTACTTC. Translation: CASSRREGKNIQYF.

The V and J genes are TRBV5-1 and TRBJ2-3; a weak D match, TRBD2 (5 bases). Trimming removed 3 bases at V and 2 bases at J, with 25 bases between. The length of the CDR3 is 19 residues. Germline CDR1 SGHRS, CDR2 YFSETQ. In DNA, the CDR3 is TGCGCCAGCAGCTCCGCGGTGGGAGTGGAGACAAGCCTCACAGATACGCAGTATTTT. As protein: CASSSAVGVETSLTDTQYF.

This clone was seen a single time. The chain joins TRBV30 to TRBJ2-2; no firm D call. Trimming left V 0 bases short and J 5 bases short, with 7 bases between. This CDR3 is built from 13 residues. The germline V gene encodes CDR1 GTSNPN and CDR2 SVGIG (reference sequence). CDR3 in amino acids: CAWSVRVTGELFF. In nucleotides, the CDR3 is TGTGCCTGGAGTGTAAGGGTGACCGGGGAGCTGTTTTTT.

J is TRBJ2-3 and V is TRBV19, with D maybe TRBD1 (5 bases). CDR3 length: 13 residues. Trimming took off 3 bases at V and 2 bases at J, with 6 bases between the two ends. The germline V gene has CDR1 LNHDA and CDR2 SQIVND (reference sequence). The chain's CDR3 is CASSIRDTDTQYF. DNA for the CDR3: TGTGCCAGTAGTATCAGGGACACAGATACGCAGTATTTT.

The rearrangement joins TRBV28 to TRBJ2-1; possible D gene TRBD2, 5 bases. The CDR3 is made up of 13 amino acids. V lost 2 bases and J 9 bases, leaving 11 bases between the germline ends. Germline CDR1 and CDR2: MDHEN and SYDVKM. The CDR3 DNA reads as TGTGCCAGCAGTTTACCGGTAGCGAGTGAGCAGTTCTTC. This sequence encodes CASSLPVASEQFF.